This T cell receptor beta chain was documented in a study of shared clonotypes between healthy human individuals. Naive CD8 populations comprised CD45RO-negative cells positively selected for CCR7, excluding terminally differentiated effector memory CD45RA+ cells. The length of the CDR3 is 14 residues. CDR1 GTSNPN and CDR2 SVGIG come from the germline V gene (reference sequence). V lost 3 bases and J lost 1, with 10 bases in between. Sequenced by immunoSEQ multiplex PCR; TCRdb stores in-frame clones only, minus some. The repertoire holds about 2 million clones, with about 95% as singletons. The chain uses TRBV30 and TRBJ2-1; D is ambiguous. The TCR sequence derives from a young man in good health. The source material was naive CD8+ T cells sorted from blood. The CDR3 region has the DNA TGTGCCTGGAGCCCAGAACCGTCCTACAATGAGCAGTTCTTC. Translation gives CAWSPEPSYNEQFF.